The entry below gives a single T cell receptor (beta chain) sequence along with its context. This entry comes from a study of OX40 agonist ivuxolimab in advanced cancers. Libraries were prepared by immunoSEQ multiplex PCR; TCRdb keeps only in-frame clonotypes and omits some of them. The sample shows around 17,000 clones, 80% to 90% of them seen only once. V shed 4 bases, J shed 1 base, and the junction held 7 bases outside the gene matches. Germline loops: CDR1 SGDLS, CDR2 YYNGEE. CDR3 length equals 15 residues. The sequencing used CD4+ or CD8+ T cells sorted from blood, collected in a trial of the OX40 agonist ivuxolimab. The receptor's source is an adult with an advanced solid tumor such as melanoma, head and neck, liver or kidney cancer. The rearrangement links TRBV9 to TRBJ2-7, with 8 bases matching TRBD1. CDR3 bases: TGTGCCAGCAGCACCGACAGGGGTCCTTCCTACGAGCAGTACTTC. Encoded protein: CASSTDRGPSYEQYF.